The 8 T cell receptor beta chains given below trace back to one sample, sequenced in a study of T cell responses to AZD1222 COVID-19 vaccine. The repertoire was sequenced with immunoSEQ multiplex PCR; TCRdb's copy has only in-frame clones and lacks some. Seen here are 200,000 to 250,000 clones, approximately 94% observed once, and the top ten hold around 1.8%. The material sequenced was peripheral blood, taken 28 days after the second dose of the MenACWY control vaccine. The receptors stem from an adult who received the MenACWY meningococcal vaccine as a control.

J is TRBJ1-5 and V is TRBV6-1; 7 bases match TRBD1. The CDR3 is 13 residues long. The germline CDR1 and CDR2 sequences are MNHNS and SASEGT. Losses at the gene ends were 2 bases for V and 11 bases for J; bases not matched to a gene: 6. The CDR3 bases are TGTGCCAGCAGTGAAAACCGGGACAGTACCCAGCATTTT. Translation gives CASSENRDSTQHF.

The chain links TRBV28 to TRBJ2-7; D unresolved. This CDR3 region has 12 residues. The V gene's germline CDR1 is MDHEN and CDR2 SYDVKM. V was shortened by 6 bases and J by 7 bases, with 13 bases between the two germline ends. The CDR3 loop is CASSLSGLEQYF. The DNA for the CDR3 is TGTGCCAGCAGCCTAAGTGGGCTGGAGCAGTACTTC.

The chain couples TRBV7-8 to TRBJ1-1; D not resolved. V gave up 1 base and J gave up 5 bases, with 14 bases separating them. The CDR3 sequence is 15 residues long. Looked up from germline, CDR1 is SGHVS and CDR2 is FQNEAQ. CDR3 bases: TGTGCCAGCAGCTTAGGGGTCCCCCCCGGTACTGAAGCTTTCTTT. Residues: CASSLGVPPGTEAFF.

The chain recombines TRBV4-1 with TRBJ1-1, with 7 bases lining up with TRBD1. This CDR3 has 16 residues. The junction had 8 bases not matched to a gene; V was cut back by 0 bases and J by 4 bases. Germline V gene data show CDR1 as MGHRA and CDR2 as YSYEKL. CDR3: CASSQEGRDSRTEAFF. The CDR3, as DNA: TGCGCCAGCAGCCAAGAAGGACGGGACAGTCGCACTGAAGCTTTCTTT.

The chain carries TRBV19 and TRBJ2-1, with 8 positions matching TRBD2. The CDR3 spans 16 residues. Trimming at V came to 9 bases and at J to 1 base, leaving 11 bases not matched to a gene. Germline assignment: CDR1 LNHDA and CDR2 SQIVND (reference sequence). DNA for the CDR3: TGTGCCAGCCGACCTAGAACGGGAGGGTCCTACAATGAGCAGTTCTTC. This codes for CASRPRTGGSYNEQFF.

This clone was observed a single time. The CDR3 sequence: CASSFGQGNNEQFF. As DNA, the CDR3 is TGCGCCAGCAGCTTCGGTCAGGGAAACAATGAGCAGTTCTTC. This chain joins TRBV5-1 and TRBJ2-1, with a possible D match to TRBD1 (5 bases). The CDR3 is made up of 14 amino acids. CDR1 is SGHRS and CDR2 is YFSETQ in the germline V gene. Trimming took 2 bases from V and 5 from J, leaving 11 bases between them. Using reference TRBV5-1 and TRBJ2-1 for the parts outside the CDR3, the full variable domain is KAGVTQTPRYLIKTRGQQVTLSCSPISGHRSVSWYQQTPGQGLQFLFEYFSETQRNKGNFPGRFSGRQFSNSRSEMNVSTLELGDSALYLCASSFGQGNNEQFFGPGTRLTVL.

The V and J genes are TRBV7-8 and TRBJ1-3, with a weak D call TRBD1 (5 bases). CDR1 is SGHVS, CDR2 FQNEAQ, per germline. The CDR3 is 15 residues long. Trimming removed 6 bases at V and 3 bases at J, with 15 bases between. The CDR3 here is CASSRAGTGGNTIYF. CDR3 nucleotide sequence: TGTGCCAGCAGTAGGGCAGGGACTGGTGGAAACACCATATATTTT.

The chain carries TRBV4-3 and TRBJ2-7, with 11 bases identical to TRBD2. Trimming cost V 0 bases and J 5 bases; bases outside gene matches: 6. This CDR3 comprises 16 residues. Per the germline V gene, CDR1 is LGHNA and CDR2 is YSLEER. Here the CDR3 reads CASSQDSGGAWDEQYF. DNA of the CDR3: TGCGCCAGCAGCCAAGATAGCGGGGGGGCCTGGGACGAGCAGTACTTC.